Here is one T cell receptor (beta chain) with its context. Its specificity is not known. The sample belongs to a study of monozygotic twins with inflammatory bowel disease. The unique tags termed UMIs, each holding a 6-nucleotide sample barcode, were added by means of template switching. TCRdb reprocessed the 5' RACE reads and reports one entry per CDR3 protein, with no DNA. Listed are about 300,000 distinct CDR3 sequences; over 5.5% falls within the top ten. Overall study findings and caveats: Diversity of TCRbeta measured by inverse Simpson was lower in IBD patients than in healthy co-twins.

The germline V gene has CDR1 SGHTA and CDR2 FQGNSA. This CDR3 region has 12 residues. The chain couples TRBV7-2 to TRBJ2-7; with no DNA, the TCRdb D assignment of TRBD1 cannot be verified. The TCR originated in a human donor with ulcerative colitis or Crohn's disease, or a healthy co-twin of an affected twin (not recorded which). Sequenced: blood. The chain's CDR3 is CASSFRVGEQYF. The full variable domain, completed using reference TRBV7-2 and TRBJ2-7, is GAGVSQSPSNKVTEKGKDVELRCDPISGHTALYWYRQSLGQGLEFLIYFQGNSAPDKSGLPSDRFSAERTGGSVSTLTIQRTQQEDSAVYLCASSFRVGEQYFGPGTRLTVT.